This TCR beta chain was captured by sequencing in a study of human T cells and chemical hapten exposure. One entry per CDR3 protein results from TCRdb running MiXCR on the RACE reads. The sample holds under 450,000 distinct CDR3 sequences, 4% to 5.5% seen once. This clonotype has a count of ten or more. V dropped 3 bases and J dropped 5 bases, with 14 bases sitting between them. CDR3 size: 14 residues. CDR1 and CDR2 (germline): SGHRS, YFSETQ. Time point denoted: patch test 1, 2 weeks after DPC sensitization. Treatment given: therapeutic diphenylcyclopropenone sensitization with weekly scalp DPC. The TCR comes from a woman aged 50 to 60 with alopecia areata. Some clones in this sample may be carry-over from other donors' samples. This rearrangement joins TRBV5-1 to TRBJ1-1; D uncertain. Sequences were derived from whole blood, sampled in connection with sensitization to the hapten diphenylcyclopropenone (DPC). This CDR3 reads CASSSGSIGTEAFF. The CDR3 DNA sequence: TGCGCCAGCAGCTCGGGGTCGATCGGTACTGAAGCTTTCTTT.